These 5 T cell receptor beta chains were sequenced from one sample in a study of T cell repertoires in cytomegalovirus infection (dated 2019 in TCRdb). These receptors lack a known antigen. Reads for this sample came from an Illumina HiSeq 1500. The raw public reads went through TCRdb reprocessing: fastp at Q25, MiXCR clone calling, in-frame beta chains kept. All rows with the same CDR3 protein become a single entry with the most common DNA and genes. This sample comprises tens of thousands of distinct CDR3 sequences, around 34% of them detected only once. The leading ten clones occupy around three quarters of the sample. Sequencing used PBMCs, sequenced either directly or after in vitro stimulation (not recorded which). The receptors shown here come from a human donor in good health (CMV status not recorded). Some clones in this sample may be carry-over from other donors' samples.

This clonotype has just a few counts. DNA of the CDR3: TGTGCCAGCAGCTGGCGCAACTATGGCTACACCTTC. Amino acid sequence: CASSWRNYGYTF. J is TRBJ1-2 and V is TRBV7-2; D not certain. This CDR3 has 12 residues. V lost 4 bases and J 2 bases, leaving 5 bases between the germline ends. Germline V CDR1 and CDR2: SGHTA, FQGNSA.

This clonotype was detected only once. One base away lies a much larger clone, so this may be a sequencing read error. The V call is TRBV7-1, the J call TRBJ1-4; D remains unclear. TRBV7-1 carries the ORF label, with uncertain function. The CDR3 contains 15 residues. The CDR3 bases are TGTGCCGGCAGCCCCCGTCGCCCAACTAATGAAAAACTGTTTTTT. Translation gives CAGSPRRPTNEKLFF.

This sequence joins TRBV6-2 or TRBV6-3 and TRBJ2-3; D is tentatively TRBD1 or TRBD2 (5 bases each). Trimming cost V 4 bases and J 8 bases, with 13 bases left between them. The CDR3 runs 13 residues. Germline V gives CDR1 MNHEY, CDR2 SVGEGT. DNA for the CDR3: TGTGCCAGCAGTTCCAACGCTGGGGGTACGCAGTATTTT. Protein: CASSSNAGGTQYF.

This clonotype has at least ten counts. This sequence joins TRBV7-2 and TRBJ1-5; D gene unclear. With 1 base removed from V and 4 bases from J, the gap between germline ends came to 11 bases. From germline, CDR1 is SGHTA and CDR2 FQGNSA. The CDR3 is made up of 15 amino acids. Here the CDR3 DNA reads TGTGCCAGCAGCTTAGTCTGGACCGCTAATCAGCCCCAGCATTTT. Its translation is CASSLVWTANQPQHF.

The chain recombines TRBV20-1 with TRBJ2-1, with 11 bases aligning to TRBD2. The CDR3 extends over 15 amino acids. Germline lookup yields CDR1 DFQATT and CDR2 SNEGSKA (reference sequence). The ends lost 6 bases at V and 0 bases at J; junction bases unmatched: 4. CDR3 in DNA: TGCAGTGCCACTAGCGGGAGTAGCTCCTACAATGAGCAGTTCTTC. Encoded protein: CSATSGSSSYNEQFF.